This T cell receptor (beta chain) was profiled in a study of blood T cell repertoires in COVID-19. Deletions cut 2 bases from V and 4 bases from J, with 8 bases between. The CDR3 runs 13 residues. Germline values: CDR1 MDHEN, CDR2 SYDVKM. As originally analysed: The authors estimated nucleated cell counts from reference gene primer amplification. TCRdb keeps only in-frame clones here, not all; method: immunoSEQ multiplex PCR. V and J calls and clone size follow that table, whereas D and trimming were derived from the DNA. Among a few hundred thousand clones listed, roughly 85% were seen once. The age range of participants was about 18 to 95 years, with residence in about two dozen US areas.

The receptor was derived from a woman between 45 and 60 years old who had been exposed to COVID-19. The source material was PBMCs or T cells enriched from blood (not recorded which). The V call is TRBV28, the J call TRBJ1-2; no definite D call. The CDR3 here is CASSLEGIYGYTF. For the CDR3, the DNA is TGTGCCAGCAGTTTAGAGGGAATCTATGGCTACACCTTC.